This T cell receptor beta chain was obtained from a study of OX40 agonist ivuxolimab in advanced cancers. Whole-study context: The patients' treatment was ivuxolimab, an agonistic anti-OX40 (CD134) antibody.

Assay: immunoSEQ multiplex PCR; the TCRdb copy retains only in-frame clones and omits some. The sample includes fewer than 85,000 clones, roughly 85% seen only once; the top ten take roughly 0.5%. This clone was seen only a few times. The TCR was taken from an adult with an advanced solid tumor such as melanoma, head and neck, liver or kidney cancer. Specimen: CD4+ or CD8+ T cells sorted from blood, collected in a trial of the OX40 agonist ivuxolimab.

In DNA form, the CDR3 reads TGTGCCACCAGCAGAGATAAGGGAAATGCAAATCAGCCCCAGCATTTT. The encoded protein is CATSRDKGNANQPQHF. V usage is TRBV15 and J usage is TRBJ1-5, with D uncertain. From germline, CDR1 is LNHNV and CDR2 YYDKDF (reference sequence). V lost 0 bases to trimming and J lost 4 bases, with 13 bases between them. The CDR3 sequence is 16 residues long.